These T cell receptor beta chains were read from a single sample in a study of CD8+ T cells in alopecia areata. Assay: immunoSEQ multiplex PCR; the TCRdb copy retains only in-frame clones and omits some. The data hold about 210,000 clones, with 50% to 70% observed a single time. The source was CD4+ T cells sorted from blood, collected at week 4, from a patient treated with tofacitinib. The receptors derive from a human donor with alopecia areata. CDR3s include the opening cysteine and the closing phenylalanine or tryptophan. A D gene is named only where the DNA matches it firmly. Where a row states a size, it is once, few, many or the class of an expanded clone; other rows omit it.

DNA: TGTGCCTGGAGTGTACACCCCTCCGATTCACCCCTCCACTTT; CDR3: CAWSVHPSDSPLHF; size: -; V: TRBV30; D: -; J: TRBJ1-6
DNA: TGTGCCTGGACACCGGGATCAAGCAACAATCAGCCCCAGCATTTT; CDR3: CAWTPGSSNNQPQHF; size: -; V: TRBV30; D: -; J: TRBJ1-5
DNA: TGTGCCTGGAGTCTGAACAATTCACCCCTCCACTTT; CDR3: CAWSLNNSPLHF; size: few; V: TRBV30; D: -; J: TRBJ1-6
DNA: TGCGCCAGCAGCCCGGAGGACGCCTATGGCTACACCTTC; CDR3: CASSPEDAYGYTF; size: many; V: TRBV5-1; D: -; J: TRBJ1-2
DNA: TGTGCCAGCTCACGACTAGCGGGGAAAGAGACCCAGTACTTC; CDR3: CASSRLAGKETQYF; size: -; V: TRBV18; D: TRBD2; J: TRBJ2-5
DNA: TGTGCCTCCGGGACAAGTTTACTTTATGGCTACACCTTC; CDR3: CASGTSLLYGYTF; size: -; V: TRBV10-3; D: -; J: TRBJ1-2
DNA: TGTGCCTGGAGTGCATCTAGCCAAGAGACCCAGTACTTC; CDR3: CAWSASSQETQYF; size: -; V: TRBV30; D: -; J: TRBJ2-5
DNA: TGTGCCAGCAGCTTAGTTTGGACCGGAGGAACCGGGGAGCTGTTTTTT; CDR3: CASSLVWTGGTGELFF; size: -; V: TRBV7-2; D: -; J: TRBJ2-2
DNA: TGTGCCAGCAGTTACCGGGGGCTGATGAACACTGAAGCTTTCTTT; CDR3: CASSYRGLMNTEAFF; size: few; V: TRBV27; D: -; J: TRBJ1-1
DNA: TGCAGCGTTGAAAGACAGGGGGCGAATGAAGCTTTCTTT; CDR3: CSVERQGANEAFF; size: -; V: TRBV29-1; D: TRBD1; J: TRBJ1-1
DNA: TGCGCCAGCAGCCAAGTCGCAACTTCACCCCTCCACTTT; CDR3: CASSQVATSPLHF; size: many; V: TRBV4-1; D: -; J: TRBJ1-6
DNA: TGCAGCGTTGTCAGGGGCTTGAACACTGAAGCTTTCTTT; CDR3: CSVVRGLNTEAFF; size: few; V: TRBV29-1; D: -; J: TRBJ1-1
DNA: TGTGCCAGCAGCTTGACGGGGGTTAATGAGCAGTTCTTC; CDR3: CASSLTGVNEQFF; size: -; V: TRBV5-6; D: -; J: TRBJ2-1
DNA: TGTGCCAGCAGCCAAGATATGCTTTCAACAGCTTATGGCTACACCTTC; CDR3: CASSQDMLSTAYGYTF; size: -; V: TRBV14; D: -; J: TRBJ1-2
DNA: TGCGCCAGCAGCCTAAATACAGGGGAAGGCTACACCTTC; CDR3: CASSLNTGEGYTF; size: few; V: TRBV4-1; D: TRBD1; J: TRBJ1-2
DNA: TGTGCCAGCAGTGTGGACTGGGGGCAGAACAATGAGCAGTTCTTC; CDR3: CASSVDWGQNNEQFF; size: -; V: TRBV2; D: -; J: TRBJ2-1
DNA: TGCGCCAGCAGCCGCCCTGACAGGGAGGGAGAAAAACTGTTTTTT; CDR3: CASSRPDREGEKLFF; size: -; V: TRBV4-1; D: TRBD1; J: TRBJ1-4
DNA: TGTGCCAGCAGCCAATCACCTTCAGGCGCCTATGGCTACACCTTC; CDR3: CASSQSPSGAYGYTF; size: -; V: TRBV4-2; D: -; J: TRBJ1-2
DNA: TGCGCCAGCAGCTGGGACAGGACCTACGAGCAGTACTTC; CDR3: CASSWDRTYEQYF; size: -; V: TRBV5-1; D: TRBD1; J: TRBJ2-7
DNA: TGTGCCAGCAGTGCGAGGACCTCACCCCAGTTCTTC; CDR3: CASSARTSPQFF; size: -; V: TRBV2; D: -; J: TRBJ2-1
DNA: TGTGCCAGCAGCCAGGGTTGGTCACCCCTCCACTTT; CDR3: CASSQGWSPLHF; size: few; V: TRBV7-2; D: -; J: TRBJ1-6
DNA: TGCGCCAGCAGCCCCGGGGACAGCCGACCCTTCGGGGACAATGAGCAGTTCTTC; CDR3: CASSPGDSRPFGDNEQFF; size: -; V: TRBV5-1; D: TRBD1; J: TRBJ2-1
DNA: TGCAGCGTTGCTCAGATCCGCTACGAGCAGTACTTC; CDR3: CSVAQIRYEQYF; size: few; V: TRBV29-1; D: -; J: TRBJ2-7
DNA: TGTGCCAGCAGCGACGGACTAGCGGGGGGGGTGGAGACCCAGTACTTC; CDR3: CASSDGLAGGVETQYF; size: -; V: TRBV7-6; D: TRBD2; J: TRBJ2-5
DNA: TGTGCCATCAGTGTTCCCAGCGGGGGGGCTGCTACGCAGTATTTT; CDR3: CAISVPSGGAATQYF; size: few; V: TRBV10-3; D: TRBD2; J: TRBJ2-3
DNA: TGTGCCTGGAGTGCCCAGGCTGGGGCCAACGTCCTGACTTTC; CDR3: CAWSAQAGANVLTF; size: -; V: TRBV30; D: -; J: TRBJ2-6
DNA: TGTGCCAGCACCCGGGACATCTCAACTAATGAAAAACTGTTTTTT; CDR3: CASTRDISTNEKLFF; size: -; V: TRBV2; D: -; J: TRBJ1-4
DNA: TGTGCCATCAGCCGACAGACCAATTCACCCCTCCACTTT; CDR3: CAISRQTNSPLHF; size: -; V: TRBV10-3; D: -; J: TRBJ1-6
DNA: TGTGCCAGCAGTGAACAGGGTGTAAGCTCCTACGAGCAGTACTTC; CDR3: CASSEQGVSSYEQYF; size: -; V: TRBV7-2; D: -; J: TRBJ2-7
DNA: TGTGCCAGCAGGTCACCGGGACCCTCGCTTGGCTACACCTTC; CDR3: CASRSPGPSLGYTF; size: -; V: TRBV2; D: -; J: TRBJ1-2
DNA: TGCAGCGTTGTAGTAGGCTTGGGACTTCAGTACTTC; CDR3: CSVVVGLGLQYF; size: -; V: TRBV29-1; D: -; J: TRBJ2-4
DNA: TGCAGCGTTGCAGAGGGGTCCACTTTCGGTGAGCAGTTCTTC; CDR3: CSVAEGSTFGEQFF; size: -; V: TRBV29-1; D: -; J: TRBJ2-1
DNA: TGTGCCAGCATGAGATCAAGCTCCTACGAGCAGTACTTC; CDR3: CASMRSSSYEQYF; size: few; V: TRBV2; D: -; J: TRBJ2-7
DNA: TGCGCCAGCAGCCAACGACCCACTTCCGAGCAGTACTTC; CDR3: CASSQRPTSEQYF; size: -; V: TRBV5-1; D: -; J: TRBJ2-7
DNA: TGTGCCAGTAGTATTGGCAGGGGAAGTGGAGAGACCCAGTACTTC; CDR3: CASSIGRGSGETQYF; size: many; V: TRBV19; D: -; J: TRBJ2-5
DNA: TGCGCCAGCAGCCAGGGACTCGTTAATTCACCCCTCCACTTT; CDR3: CASSQGLVNSPLHF; size: -; V: TRBV5-1; D: -; J: TRBJ1-6
DNA: TGTGCCAGTAGTATCTGGAGCGAGAACACTGAAGCTTTCTTT; CDR3: CASSIWSENTEAFF; size: few; V: TRBV19; D: -; J: TRBJ1-1
DNA: TGTGCCAGCAGTTCCCAGAGCACCTCCTACAATGAGCAGTTCTTC; CDR3: CASSSQSTSYNEQFF; size: -; V: TRBV2; D: -; J: TRBJ2-1
DNA: TGTGCCAGCAGCCCGAGACAGGGACGGCAAGAGACCCAGTACTTC; CDR3: CASSPRQGRQETQYF; size: -; V: TRBV7-2; D: TRBD1; J: TRBJ2-5
DNA: TGTGCCTGGATCCCCCCTGGAAACACCATATATTTT; CDR3: CAWIPPGNTIYF; size: -; V: TRBV30; D: -; J: TRBJ1-3
DNA: TGCAGCGTAGGGTTACAGGGGATTCCCGGGGAGCTGTTTTTT; CDR3: CSVGLQGIPGELFF; size: -; V: TRBV29-1; D: TRBD1; J: TRBJ2-2
DNA: TGTGCCAGCAGCCAAGGAACTAACTATGGCTACACCTTC; CDR3: CASSQGTNYGYTF; size: once; V: TRBV4-2; D: -; J: TRBJ1-2
DNA: TGTGCCACCAGCAGAGATACCTCATACTACGAGCAGTACTTC; CDR3: CATSRDTSYYEQYF; size: -; V: TRBV15; D: -; J: TRBJ2-7
DNA: TGCAGCGTTCGAGGGGACAGGGCCGGCAGCGAGCAGTACTTC; CDR3: CSVRGDRAGSEQYF; size: few; V: TRBV29-1; D: TRBD1; J: TRBJ2-7
DNA: TGTGCCAGCAGTGACCCACCGGGACAGGTTAACTATGGCTACACCTTC; CDR3: CASSDPPGQVNYGYTF; size: -; V: TRBV25-1; D: TRBD1; J: TRBJ1-2
DNA: TGCAGCGGGGACAGGGCGATGAACACTGAAGCTTTCTTT; CDR3: CSGDRAMNTEAFF; size: -; V: TRBV29-1; D: TRBD1; J: TRBJ1-1
DNA: TGTGCCAGCAGTTACTCCGCCTTGAACTATGGCTACACCTTC; CDR3: CASSYSALNYGYTF; size: -; V: TRBV6-6; D: -; J: TRBJ1-2
DNA: TGCGCCAGCAGCTTCTCTAGCGGGGGAAGAGAGACCCAGTACTTC; CDR3: CASSFSSGGRETQYF; size: few; V: TRBV5-1; D: TRBD2; J: TRBJ2-5
DNA: TGCAGCGTTGTCGGCGGCGCCTCTGGGGCCAACGTCCTGACTTTC; CDR3: CSVVGGASGANVLTF; size: -; V: TRBV29-1; D: -; J: TRBJ2-6
DNA: TGCAGCCTCCGTAGCGGGGGTTTTTATGAGCAGTTCTTC; CDR3: CSLRSGGFYEQFF; size: -; V: TRBV29-1; D: TRBD2; J: TRBJ2-1
DNA: TGCAGCGTTGACAGGGGCACAGATACGCAGTATTTT; CDR3: CSVDRGTDTQYF; size: -; V: TRBV29-1; D: -; J: TRBJ2-3
DNA: TGTGCCAGCAGCGTAGACGGCGGGGGGGCGACCCAGTACTTC; CDR3: CASSVDGGGATQYF; size: once; V: TRBV9; D: TRBD2; J: TRBJ2-5
DNA: TGTGCCAGCACCCCTCCTGGGAGCACTGAAGCTTTCTTT; CDR3: CASTPPGSTEAFF; size: few; V: TRBV5-5; D: -; J: TRBJ1-1
DNA: TGCGCCAGCAGCCAAGAGGTCGGGGGCAGGGCGAACGAGCAGTACTTC; CDR3: CASSQEVGGRANEQYF; size: medium-sized; V: TRBV4-3; D: -; J: TRBJ2-7
DNA: TGTGCCAGCAGCCTAGGACTATATAATTCACCCCTCCACTTT; CDR3: CASSLGLYNSPLHF; size: once; V: TRBV27; D: -; J: TRBJ1-6